One sample yielded the 21 T cell receptor beta chains listed below, sequenced in a study of blood T cell repertoires in COVID-19. Data came from immunoSEQ multiplex PCR; TCRdb stores just in-frame clones and leaves some out. The sample has 95,000 to 100,000 clones; roughly 92% are singletons. The material sequenced was peripheral blood. The receptors shown here come from a man aged 50 or older with active COVID-19.

V is TRBV6-5 and J is TRBJ2-1, with TRBD2 matching 11 bases. The V gene's germline CDR1 is MNHEY and CDR2 SVGAGI. V shed 1 base and J 6 bases; nucleotides not matched to a gene: 5. This CDR3 has 16 residues. This CDR3 reads CASSYYAGLAVNEQFF. The CDR3, as DNA: TGTGCCAGCAGTTACTACGCGGGACTAGCGGTCAATGAGCAGTTCTTC.

The V gene is TRBV6-1, the J gene TRBJ2-1, with D unresolved. V was cut by 2 bases and J by 7 bases, with 12 bases left in between. Germline CDR1 is MNHNS and CDR2 is SASEGT. This CDR3 region has 14 residues. The CDR3 loop reads CASSEMSSGNEQFF. Written as DNA, the CDR3 is TGTGCCAGCAGTGAAATGAGCTCCGGGAATGAGCAGTTCTTC.

The chain links TRBV7-8 to TRBJ2-7; D possibly corresponds to TRBD1 (5 bases). CDR3 size: 14 residues. V was pared by 4 bases and J by 0 bases, with 10 bases between. Germline CDR1 and CDR2: SGHVS and FQNEAQ. DNA for the CDR3: TGTGCCAGCAGCTCGCAGGGTAGCTCCTACGAGCAGTACTTC. It translates to CASSSQGSSYEQYF.

J is TRBJ2-1 and V is TRBV27, with 8 bases identical to TRBD2. V trimming: 0 bases; J trimming: 6 bases; junction bases outside the gene matches: 7. This CDR3 comprises 16 residues. CDR1 is MNHEY, CDR2 SMNVEV, per germline (reference sequence). CDR3 region: CASSLSLAGGPNEQFF. The CDR3 DNA sequence: TGTGCCAGCAGTTTATCCCTAGCGGGCGGACCCAATGAGCAGTTCTTC.

The genes are TRBV13 and TRBJ1-2; maybe TRBD1 (5 bases). Germline assignment: CDR1 PRHDT and CDR2 FYEKMQ (reference sequence). This CDR3 comprises 14 residues. The V and J ends lost 3 bases and 3 bases respectively, with 11 bases between them. CDR3 in DNA: TGTGCCAGCAGCTTTTCGGGAGGGGACTATGGCTACACCTTC. Protein sequence: CASSFSGGDYGYTF. Together with reference TRBV13 and TRBJ1-2, the CDR3 gives the full variable domain: AAGVIQSPRHLIKEKRETATLKCYPIPRHDTVYWYQQGPGQDPQFLISFYEKMQSDKGSIPDRFSAQQFSDYHSELNMSSLELGDSALYFCASSFSGGDYGYTFGSGTRLTVV.

This chain connects TRBV6-4 to TRBJ1-2; D gene unclear. Germline loops: CDR1 MRHNA, CDR2 SNTAGT. The CDR3 consists of 15 residues. Trimming stripped 3 bases from V and 4 bases from J, with 15 bases between. The CDR3 DNA sequence: TGTGCCAGCAGTGAAAGTCACAGTCAGGCCTATGGCTACACCTTC. Protein product: CASSESHSQAYGYTF.

The chain combines TRBV6-1 with TRBJ2-5; TRBD2 agrees at 8 bases. The CDR3 is 15 residues long. Germline assignment: CDR1 MNHNS and CDR2 SASEGT. J gave up 5 bases and V 1 base, and 6 bases lay outside the gene matches. The chain's CDR3 is CASSEEAGEWETQYF. Here the CDR3 DNA reads TGTGCCAGCAGTGAAGAAGCGGGAGAGTGGGAGACCCAGTACTTC.

The chain carries TRBV24-1 and TRBJ2-5, with D possibly being TRBD2 (6 bases). Trimming took off 4 bases at V and 4 bases at J, with 18 bases between the two ends. The CDR3 has 16 residues. The germline V gene has CDR1 KGHDR and CDR2 SFDVKD. The CDR3 protein is CATSDLAAATRETQYF. The CDR3 DNA is TGTGCCACCAGTGACTTAGCGGCTGCCACGCGAGAGACCCAGTACTTC.

The CDR3: CASSLGQNNSPLHF. For the CDR3, the DNA is TGTGCCAGCAGTTTAGGACAGAATAATTCACCCCTCCACTTT. The rearrangement uses TRBV28 and TRBJ1-6; D possibly corresponds to TRBD1 (6 bases). This CDR3 has 14 amino acids. CDR1 and CDR2 (germline): MDHEN, SYDVKM. Trimming removed 2 bases from V and 5 bases from J, with 7 bases in between. The variable domain in full, with the rest retrieved from reference TRBV28 and TRBJ1-6, is DVKVTQSSRYLVKRTGEKVFLECVQDMDHENMFWYRQDPGLGLRLIYFSYDVKMKEKGDIPEGYSVSREKKERFSLILESASTNQTSMYLCASSLGQNNSPLHFGNGTRLTVT.

The chain employs TRBV18 and TRBJ1-1; D gene uncertain. Trimming removed 4 bases at V and 7 bases at J, with 16 bases between. Looked up from germline, CDR1 is KGHSH and CDR2 is LQKENI. CDR3 size: 14 residues. CDR3 protein: CASSHRLEVNEAFF. The CDR3 DNA reads as TGTGCCAGCTCACATAGGTTGGAGGTTAATGAAGCTTTCTTT.

This sequence joins TRBV4-2 and TRBJ2-2; 9 nucleotides match TRBD2. Germline lookup yields CDR1 LGHNA and CDR2 YNFKEQ. After removal of 6 bases from V and 5 bases from J, the junction contained 7 bases not matched to a gene. CDR3 length: 15 amino acids. This CDR3 reads CASSRSGRNTGELFF. The DNA of the CDR3 is TGTGCCAGCAGTCGTAGCGGGAGAAATACCGGGGAGCTGTTTTTT.

The chain recombines TRBV6-5 with TRBJ2-7, with 8 bases matching TRBD1. V lost 6 bases and J lost 2; bases outside the gene matches: 3. The CDR3 has 13 residues. Germline V gene lookup returns CDR1 MNHEY and CDR2 SVGAGI. CDR3 amino acids: CASRQGEPYEQYF. CDR3 DNA: TGTGCCAGCAGACAGGGGGAGCCCTACGAGCAGTACTTC.

This clone was detected once. CDR3 in amino acids: CASSPGHRRDEQFF. DNA of the CDR3: TGTGCCAGTAGTCCGGGACATCGAAGGGATGAGCAGTTCTTC. The chain has TRBV19 and TRBJ2-1; D may be TRBD1 (6 bases). The germline V gene encodes CDR1 LNHDA and CDR2 SQIVND (reference sequence). V dropped 5 bases and J dropped 8 bases, with 16 bases sitting between them. CDR3 length: 14 amino acids.

This chain uses TRBV19 with TRBJ1-3; D call uncertain. The CDR3 covers 14 residues. Trimming took off 4 bases at V and 0 bases at J, with 7 bases between the two ends. Per the germline V gene, CDR1 is LNHDA and CDR2 is SQIVND (reference sequence). The CDR3 is CASSTGFSGNTIYF. In nucleotides, the CDR3 is TGTGCCAGTAGTACCGGGTTCTCTGGAAACACCATATATTTT.

V and J are TRBV4-1 and TRBJ2-7; 12 bases line up with TRBD2. Germline CDR1 and CDR2: MGHRA and YSYEKL. The CDR3 covers 16 residues. Trimming cost V 0 bases and J 1 base; bases outside gene matches: 1. CDR3 loop: CASSQEGLAGSYEQYF. The CDR3 DNA reads as TGCGCCAGCAGCCAAGAAGGACTAGCGGGATCCTACGAGCAGTACTTC.

This clone is a singleton in its sample. V is TRBV28 and J is TRBJ1-2, with D tentatively TRBD1 (5 bases). Germline CDR1 and CDR2: MDHEN and SYDVKM. The CDR3 covers 14 residues. V was pared by 6 bases and J by 4 bases, with 15 bases between. The CDR3: CASSLFDRPYGYTF. The CDR3 DNA reads as TGTGCCAGCAGCTTGTTCGACAGACCCTATGGCTACACCTTC.

The rearrangement uses TRBV5-4 and TRBJ1-5; D is perhaps TRBD1 (5 bases). V was cut by 0 bases and J by 1 base, with 5 bases left in between. This CDR3 has 14 residues. Germline V CDR1 and CDR2: SGHNT, YYREEE (reference sequence). CDR3 nucleotide sequence: TGTGCCAGCAGCTTGGCAGGGAGCAATCAGCCCCAGCATTTT. Residues: CASSLAGSNQPQHF.

The V gene is TRBV7-9, the J gene TRBJ2-1; D perhaps matches TRBD2 (6 bases). The CDR3 extends over 15 amino acids. Trimming left V 5 bases short and J 1 base short, with 12 bases between. The germline V gene encodes CDR1 SEHNR and CDR2 FQNEAQ (reference sequence). The chain's CDR3 is CASSPIAASYNEQFF. The DNA for the CDR3 is TGTGCCAGCAGCCCAATAGCGGCATCCTACAATGAGCAGTTCTTC.

The chain employs TRBV4-1 and TRBJ1-1; 8 bases are shared with TRBD1. Trimming removed 4 bases from V and 6 bases from J; junction bases left unmatched: 7. CDR1 is MGHRA and CDR2 is YSYEKL in the germline V gene. CDR3 size: 14 residues. CDR3 nucleotide sequence: TGCGCCAGCAGCCGCGCCGGGACAGGTTCTGAAGCTTTCTTT. This encodes CASSRAGTGSEAFF.

The chain is built from TRBV20-1 and TRBJ2-1; 11 bases agree with TRBD2. After removal of 3 bases from V and 4 bases from J, the junction contained 8 bases not matched to a gene. The CDR3 spans 16 residues. Germline CDR1 DFQATT, CDR2 SNEGSKA (reference sequence). CDR3 DNA: TGCAGTGCTAGTGAGCCAACTAGCGGGAGTTACAATGAGCAGTTCTTC. This codes for CSASEPTSGSYNEQFF.

The chain has TRBV2 and TRBJ2-1; the match to TRBD2 covers 11 bases. The CDR3 has 15 residues. Per the germline V gene, CDR1 is SNHLY and CDR2 is FYNNEI. The V segment lost 6 bases and the J segment 8 bases; nucleotides outside the gene matches: 9. The CDR3 here is CASSLGTSGVDEQFF. DNA for the CDR3: TGTGCCAGCAGCCTCGGGACTAGCGGCGTGGATGAGCAGTTCTTC.